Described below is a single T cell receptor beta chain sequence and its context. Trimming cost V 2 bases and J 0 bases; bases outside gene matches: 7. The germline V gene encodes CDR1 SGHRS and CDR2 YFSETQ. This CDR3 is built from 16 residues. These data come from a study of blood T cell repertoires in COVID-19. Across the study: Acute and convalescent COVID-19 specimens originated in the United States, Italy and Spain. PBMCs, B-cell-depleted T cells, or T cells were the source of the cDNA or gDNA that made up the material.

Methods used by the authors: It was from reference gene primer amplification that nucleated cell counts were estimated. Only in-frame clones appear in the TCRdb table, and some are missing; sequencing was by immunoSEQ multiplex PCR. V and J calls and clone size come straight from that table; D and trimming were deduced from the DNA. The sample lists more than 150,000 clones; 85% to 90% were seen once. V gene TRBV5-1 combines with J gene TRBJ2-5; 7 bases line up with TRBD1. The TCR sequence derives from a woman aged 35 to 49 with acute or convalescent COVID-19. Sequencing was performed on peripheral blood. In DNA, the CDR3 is TGCGCCAGCAGCTTAGGGACAGATAATAACCAAGAGACCCAGTACTTC. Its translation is CASSLGTDNNQETQYF.